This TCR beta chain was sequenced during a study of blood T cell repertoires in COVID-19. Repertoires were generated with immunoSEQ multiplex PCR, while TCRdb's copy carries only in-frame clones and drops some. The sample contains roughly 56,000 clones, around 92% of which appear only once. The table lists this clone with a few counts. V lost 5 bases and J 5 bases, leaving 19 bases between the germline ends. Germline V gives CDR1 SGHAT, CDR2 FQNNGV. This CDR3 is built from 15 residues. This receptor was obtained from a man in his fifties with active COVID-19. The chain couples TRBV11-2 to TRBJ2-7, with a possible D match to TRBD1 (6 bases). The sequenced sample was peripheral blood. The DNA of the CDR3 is TGTGCCAGCAGCCAGGGGCCTGGGGTGGGCGACGAGCAGTACTTC. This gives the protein CASSQGPGVGDEQYF.